This T cell receptor (beta chain) was profiled in a study of blood T cell repertoires in COVID-19. The table came from immunoSEQ multiplex PCR; TCRdb's copy has only in-frame clones and leaves some out. The sample has 150,000 to 200,000 clones; around 87% are singletons. The CDR3 sequence is 16 residues long. Per the germline V gene, CDR1 is KGHSH and CDR2 is LQKENI. V trimming: 2 bases; J trimming: 1 base; junction bases outside the gene matches: 4. The chain employs TRBV18 and TRBJ2-1, with 8 bases matching TRBD1. This TCR came from a man between 35 and 55 years old with active or convalescent COVID-19. What was sequenced was peripheral blood. The CDR3 region has the DNA TGTGCCAGCTCACCATCCGACAGGGGTTCCTACAATGAGCAGTTCTTC. It encodes CASSPSDRGSYNEQFF.